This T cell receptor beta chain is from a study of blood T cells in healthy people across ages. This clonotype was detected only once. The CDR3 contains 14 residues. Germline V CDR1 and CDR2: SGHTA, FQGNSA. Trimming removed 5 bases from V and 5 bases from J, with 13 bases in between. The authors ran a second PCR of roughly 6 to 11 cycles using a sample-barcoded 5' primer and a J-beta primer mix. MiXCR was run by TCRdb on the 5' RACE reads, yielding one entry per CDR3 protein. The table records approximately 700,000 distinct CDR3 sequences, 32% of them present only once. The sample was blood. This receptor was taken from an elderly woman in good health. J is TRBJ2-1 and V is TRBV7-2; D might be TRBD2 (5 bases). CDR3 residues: CASSPGVQNNEQFF. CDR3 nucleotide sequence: TGTGCCAGCAGCCCCGGGGTACAGAACAATGAGCAGTTCTTC.